Included here is one TCR beta chain sequence, with context. This entry belongs to a study of OX40 agonist ivuxolimab in advanced cancers. About the study: Administration of intravenous ivuxolimab to patients occurred every 2 weeks at 0.01 to 10 mg/kg.

J lost 5 bases, V lost 5 bases, and 3 bases had no gene match. CDR1 and CDR2 (germline): SGHRS, YFSETQ. CDR3 length equals 13 residues. Using immunoSEQ multiplex PCR, the repertoire was profiled, and TCRdb retains in-frame clones only, with some absent. In the table there are fewer than 85,000 clones, 60% to 80% of which are singletons. Sampling times: baseline, cycle 4 day 1, cycle 7 day 1. The TCR was taken from an adult with an advanced solid tumor such as melanoma, head and neck, liver or kidney cancer. The V and J genes are TRBV5-1 and TRBJ2-5; 10 nucleotides agree with TRBD1. Specimen: CD4+ or CD8+ T cells sorted from blood, collected in a trial of the OX40 agonist ivuxolimab. The CDR3 bases are TGCGCCAGCAGACGGACAGGGGGGGAGACCCAGTACTTC. It translates to CASRRTGGETQYF.